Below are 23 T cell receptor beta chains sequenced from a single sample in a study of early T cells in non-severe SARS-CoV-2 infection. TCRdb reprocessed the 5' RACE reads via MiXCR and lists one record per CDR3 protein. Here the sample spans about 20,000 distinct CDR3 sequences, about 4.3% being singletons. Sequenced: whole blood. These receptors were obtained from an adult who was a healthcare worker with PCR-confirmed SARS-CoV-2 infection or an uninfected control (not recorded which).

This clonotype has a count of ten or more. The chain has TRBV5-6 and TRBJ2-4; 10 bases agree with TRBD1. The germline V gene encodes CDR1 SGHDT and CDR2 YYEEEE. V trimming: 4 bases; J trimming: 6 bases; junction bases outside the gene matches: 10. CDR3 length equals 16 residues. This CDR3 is CASSPGQGVFRNIQYF. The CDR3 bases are TGTGCCAGCAGCCCTGGACAGGGGGTGTTTCGAAACATTCAGTACTTC.

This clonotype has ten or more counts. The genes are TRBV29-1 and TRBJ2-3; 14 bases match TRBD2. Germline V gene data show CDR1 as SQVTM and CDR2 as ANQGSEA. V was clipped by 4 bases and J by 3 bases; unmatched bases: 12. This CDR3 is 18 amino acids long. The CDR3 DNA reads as TGCAGCGTTGTGGGAGATGGGACTAGCGGGAGTCGGACAGATACGCAGTATTTT. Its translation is CSVVGDGTSGSRTDTQYF.

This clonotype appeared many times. The CDR3 nucleotides read TGTGCCAGTAGTATCCGGGGGCCGGGAATTCGAAACTATGGCTACACCTTC. Amino acids: CASSIRGPGIRNYGYTF. This chain links TRBV19 with TRBJ1-2; tentatively, D is TRBD1 (6 bases). The CDR3 is 17 amino acids. Germline values: CDR1 LNHDA, CDR2 SQIVND (reference sequence). V was cut by 3 bases and J by 2 bases, with 19 bases left in between.

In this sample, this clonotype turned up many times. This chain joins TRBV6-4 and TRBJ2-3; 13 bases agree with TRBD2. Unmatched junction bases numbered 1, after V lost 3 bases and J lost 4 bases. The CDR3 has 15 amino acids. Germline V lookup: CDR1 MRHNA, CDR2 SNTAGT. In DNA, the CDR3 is TGTGCCAGCAGTGAAACTAGCGGGGGGGCAGATACGCAGTATTTT. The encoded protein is CASSETSGGADTQYF.

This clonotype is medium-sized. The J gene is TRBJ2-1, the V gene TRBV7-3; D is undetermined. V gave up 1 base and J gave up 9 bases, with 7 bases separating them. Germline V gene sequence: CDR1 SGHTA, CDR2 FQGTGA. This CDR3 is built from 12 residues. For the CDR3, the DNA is TGTGCCAGCAGCTTAAGATCGGGTGAGCAGTTCTTC. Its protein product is CASSLRSGEQFF. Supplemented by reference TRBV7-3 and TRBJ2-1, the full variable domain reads GAGVSQTPSNKVTEKGKYVELRCDPISGHTALYWYRQSLGQGPEFLIYFQGTGAADDSGLPNDRFFAVRPEGSVSTLKIQRTERGDSAVYLCASSLRSGEQFFGPGTRLTVL.

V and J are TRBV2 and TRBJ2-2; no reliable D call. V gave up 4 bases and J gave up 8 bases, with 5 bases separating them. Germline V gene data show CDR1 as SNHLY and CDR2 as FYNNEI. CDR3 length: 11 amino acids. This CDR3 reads CASSAPGELFF. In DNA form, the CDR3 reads TGTGCCAGCAGTGCTCCGGGGGAGCTGTTTTTT.

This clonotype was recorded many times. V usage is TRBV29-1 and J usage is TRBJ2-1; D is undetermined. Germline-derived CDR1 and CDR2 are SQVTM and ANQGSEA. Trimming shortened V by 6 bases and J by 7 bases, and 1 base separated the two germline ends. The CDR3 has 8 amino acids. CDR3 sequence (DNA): TGCAGCGTGAATGAGCAGTTCTTC. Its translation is CSVNEQFF.

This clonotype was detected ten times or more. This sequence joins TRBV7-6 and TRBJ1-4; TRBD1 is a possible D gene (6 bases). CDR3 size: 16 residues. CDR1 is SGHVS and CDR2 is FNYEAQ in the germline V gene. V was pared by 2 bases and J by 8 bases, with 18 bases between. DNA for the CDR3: TGTGCCAGCAGCTTAAGAAAACAGGGAATCGGGGAAAAACTGTTTTTT. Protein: CASSLRKQGIGEKLFF.

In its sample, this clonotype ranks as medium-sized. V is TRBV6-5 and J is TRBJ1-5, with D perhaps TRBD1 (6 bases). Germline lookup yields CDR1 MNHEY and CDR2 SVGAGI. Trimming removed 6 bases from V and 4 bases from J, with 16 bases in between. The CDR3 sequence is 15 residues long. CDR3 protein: CASSPQGLGNQPQHF. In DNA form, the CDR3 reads TGTGCCAGCAGCCCTCAGGGGCTCGGGAATCAGCCCCAGCATTTT.

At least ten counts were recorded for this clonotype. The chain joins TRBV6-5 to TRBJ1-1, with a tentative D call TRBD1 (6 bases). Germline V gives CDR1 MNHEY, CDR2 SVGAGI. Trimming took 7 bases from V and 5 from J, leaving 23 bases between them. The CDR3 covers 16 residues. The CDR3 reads CASTKGLYGGTTEAFF. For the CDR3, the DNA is TGTGCCAGCACCAAGGGATTATATGGGGGGACAACTGAAGCTTTCTTT.

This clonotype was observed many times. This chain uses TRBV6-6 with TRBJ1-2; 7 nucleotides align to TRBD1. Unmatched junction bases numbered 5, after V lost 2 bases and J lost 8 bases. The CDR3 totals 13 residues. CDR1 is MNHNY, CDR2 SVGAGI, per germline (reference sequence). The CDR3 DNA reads TGTGCCAGCAGTTACGGGCAGGGGGGAGGCTACACCTTC. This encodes CASSYGQGGGYTF.

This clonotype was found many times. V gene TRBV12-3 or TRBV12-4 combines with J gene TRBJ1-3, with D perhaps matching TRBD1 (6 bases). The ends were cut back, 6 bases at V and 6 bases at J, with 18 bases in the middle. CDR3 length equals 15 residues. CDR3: CASRASDRGVNTIYF. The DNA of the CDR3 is TGTGCCAGCAGAGCATCGGACAGAGGGGTAAACACCATATATTTT.

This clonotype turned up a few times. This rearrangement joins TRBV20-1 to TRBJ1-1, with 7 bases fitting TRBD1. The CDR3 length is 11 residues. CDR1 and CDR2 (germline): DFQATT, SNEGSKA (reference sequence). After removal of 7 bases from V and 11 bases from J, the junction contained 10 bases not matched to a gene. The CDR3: CSVGGTATAFF. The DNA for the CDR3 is TGCAGTGTGGGCGGGACAGCTACTGCTTTCTTT.

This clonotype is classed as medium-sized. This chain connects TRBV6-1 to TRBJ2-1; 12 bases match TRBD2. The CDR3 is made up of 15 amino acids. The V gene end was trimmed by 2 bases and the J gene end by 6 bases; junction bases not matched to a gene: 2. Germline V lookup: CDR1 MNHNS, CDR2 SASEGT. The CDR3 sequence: CASSERTSGINEQFF. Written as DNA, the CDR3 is TGTGCCAGCAGTGAAAGGACTAGCGGGATCAATGAGCAGTTCTTC.

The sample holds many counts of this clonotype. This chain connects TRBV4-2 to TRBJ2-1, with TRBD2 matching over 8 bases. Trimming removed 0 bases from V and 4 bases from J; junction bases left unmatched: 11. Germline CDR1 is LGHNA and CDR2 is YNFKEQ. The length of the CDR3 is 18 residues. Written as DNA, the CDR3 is TGTGCCAGCAGCCAAGAACCCCGCACGGGGGGGACGTACAATGAGCAGTTCTTC. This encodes CASSQEPRTGGTYNEQFF.

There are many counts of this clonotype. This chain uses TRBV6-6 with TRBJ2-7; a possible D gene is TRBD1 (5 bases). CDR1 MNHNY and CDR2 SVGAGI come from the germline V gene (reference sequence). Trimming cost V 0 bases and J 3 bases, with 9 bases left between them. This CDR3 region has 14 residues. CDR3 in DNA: TGTGCCAGCAGTTACTCCAGGGTATACTACGAGCAGTACTTC. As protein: CASSYSRVYYEQYF.

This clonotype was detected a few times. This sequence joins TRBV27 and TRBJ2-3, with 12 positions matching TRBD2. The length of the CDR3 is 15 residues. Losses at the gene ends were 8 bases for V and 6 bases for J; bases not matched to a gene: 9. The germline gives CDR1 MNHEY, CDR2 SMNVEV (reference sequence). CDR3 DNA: TGTGCCAGCGCGAGACTAGCGGGGGTGCTGGATACGCAGTATTTT. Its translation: CASARLAGVLDTQYF.

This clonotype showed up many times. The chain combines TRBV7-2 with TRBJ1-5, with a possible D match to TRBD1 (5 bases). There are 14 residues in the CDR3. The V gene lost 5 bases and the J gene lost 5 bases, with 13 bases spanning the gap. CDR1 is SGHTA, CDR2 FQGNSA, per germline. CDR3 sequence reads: CASSQGVHDQPQHF. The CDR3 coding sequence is TGTGCCAGCAGCCAGGGAGTTCACGATCAGCCCCAGCATTTT.

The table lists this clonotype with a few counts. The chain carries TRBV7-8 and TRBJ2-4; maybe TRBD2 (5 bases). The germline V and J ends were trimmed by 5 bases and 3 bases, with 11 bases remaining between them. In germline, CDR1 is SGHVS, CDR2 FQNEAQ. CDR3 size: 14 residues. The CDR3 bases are TGTGCCAGCAGCACCGGGGTGGACAAAAACATTCAGTACTTC. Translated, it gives CASSTGVDKNIQYF.

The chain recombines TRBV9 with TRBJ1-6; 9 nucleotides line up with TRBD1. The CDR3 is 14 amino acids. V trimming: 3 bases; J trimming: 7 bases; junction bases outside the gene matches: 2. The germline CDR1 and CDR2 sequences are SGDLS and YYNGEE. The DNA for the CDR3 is TGTGCCAGCAGCGGGGGACAGGGAAATTCACCCCTCCACTTT. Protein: CASSGGQGNSPLHF.

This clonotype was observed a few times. CDR3 sequence reads: CASSFYRGSNTDTQYF. In DNA, the CDR3 is TGTGCCAGCAGCTTTTACAGGGGGTCAAACACAGATACGCAGTATTTT. This rearrangement joins TRBV7-2 to TRBJ2-3; the match to TRBD1 covers 8 bases. With 3 bases clipped from V and 2 bases from J, the junction kept 7 bases outside the gene matches. Germline V gene sequence: CDR1 SGHTA, CDR2 FQGNSA. The CDR3 is made up of 16 amino acids.

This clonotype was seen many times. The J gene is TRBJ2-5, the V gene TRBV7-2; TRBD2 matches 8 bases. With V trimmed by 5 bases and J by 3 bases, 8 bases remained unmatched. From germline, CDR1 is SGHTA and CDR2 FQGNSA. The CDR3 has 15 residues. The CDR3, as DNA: TGTGCCAGCAGCGATTCCAAGCGGGGGAAAGAGACCCAGTACTTC. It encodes CASSDSKRGKETQYF.

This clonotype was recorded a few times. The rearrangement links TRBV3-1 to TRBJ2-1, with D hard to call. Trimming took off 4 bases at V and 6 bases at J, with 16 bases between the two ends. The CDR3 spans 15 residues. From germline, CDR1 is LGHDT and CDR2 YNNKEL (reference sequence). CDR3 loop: CASSRTPEESNEQFF. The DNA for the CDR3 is TGTGCCAGCAGCCGCACTCCCGAAGAGTCCAATGAGCAGTTCTTC.